This T cell receptor (beta chain) was identified in a study of chemoradiotherapy in HPV16-positive cancers (dated by TCRdb to the early 2020s). About the full investigation: Functional T-cell assays on cells from two HPV16-positive patients defined candidate HPV-specific T-cell clones and common TCR motifs. The study asked whether T-cell immunity to the HPV oncoproteins E6 and E7 changes during chemoradiotherapy and whether this immunity affects survival. The candidate HPV-specific TCRs and motifs were subsequently tracked in TCR repertoires obtained from 90 or so patients with HPV-related cancers.

The germline V gene gives CDR1 as SGHTA and CDR2 as FQGNSA. The CDR3 goes from the cysteine to the phenylalanine over 14 residues. Solely the CDR3 DNA is kept, with 42 bases framed from the first base. The junction carries 8 bases between V and J, which are trimmed by 0 bases and 5 bases respectively. Repertoires were sampled repeatedly over the course of chemoradiotherapy, so clonal expansion could be followed in the tumor microenvironment. Library preparation was by the immunoSEQ multiplex PCR assay. TCRdb re-hosts the immuneACCESS table, in-frame sequences only. Its copies lack some clones; in the studies checked, an unresolved V gene accounts for under half of them, and the cause for the rest is not known. The sample records 2,000 to 2,500 clones, around 90% of which are singletons. Together, the top ten hold 4% to 5.5% of the sample. Overall results and qualifications from the work: Among HPV16-positive patients, expansion of HPV-responsive T cells during chemoradiotherapy was associated with better recurrence-free survival. Expansion of candidate HPV-specific clones and E7-related TCR motifs was observed in the tumor microenvironment during treatment, whereas no such expansion was observed for non-HPV-specific T cells. Only two HPV16-positive patients were used to derive the functional definition of HPV-specific T cells, and the survival association was reported for HPV16-positive patients.

Concerning this clone: Its binding antigen is unknown. The sample holds no much larger clone one base away, and base qualities are not on file.

The chain uses TRBV7-2 and TRBJ2-1; TRBD2 could be the D gene, as 5 bases match. The source material was tumor tissue, sampled from a patient who underwent chemoradiotherapy. The sequence derives from a human donor with HPV-associated anogenital cancer. The CDR3 here reads CASSLALRDNEQFF. In nucleotides, the sequence is TGTGCCAGCAGCTTAGCACTGAGGGACAATGAGCAGTTCTTC.